The present T cell receptor beta chain was sequenced within a study of a mutant IDH1 vaccine in newly diagnosed glioma. Study-level background: Eight vaccinations reached patients in weeks 1, 3, 5, 7, 11, 15, 19 and 23. Radiotherapy alone preceded vaccination by 4-6 weeks; alternatively, vaccination started with temozolomide cycles. Study conclusions and caveats: Apparently, pseudoprogression bore no relation to changes among the top peripheral T cell clonotypes. Most patients, around 93%, showed vaccine-induced immune responses.

Germline V gene sequence: CDR1 SGHRS, CDR2 YFSETQ. J lost 4 bases, V lost 1 base, and 10 bases had no gene match. This CDR3 contains 16 residues. Comment on this clone: Antigen: not known.

Repertoires were generated with immunoSEQ multiplex PCR, while TCRdb's copy carries only in-frame clones and drops some. The sample records around 78,000 clones, 90% to 95% being singletons. The time point denotes: week 5, during vaccination. Each dose of the vaccine consisted of 300 ug of mutant IDH1 20-mer peptide, with topical imiquimod. V usage is TRBV5-1 and J usage is TRBJ1-1; 7 bases match TRBD1. The receptor was derived from a woman in her forties or fifties with glioma. The sequenced sample was PBMCs, obtained from a glioma patient whose treatment included an IDH1 peptide vaccine. The CDR3 nucleotides read TGCGCCAGCAGCTTGTTACAGGGGTTAGGGGGCACTGAAGCTTTCTTT. Translation: CASSLLQGLGGTEAFF.